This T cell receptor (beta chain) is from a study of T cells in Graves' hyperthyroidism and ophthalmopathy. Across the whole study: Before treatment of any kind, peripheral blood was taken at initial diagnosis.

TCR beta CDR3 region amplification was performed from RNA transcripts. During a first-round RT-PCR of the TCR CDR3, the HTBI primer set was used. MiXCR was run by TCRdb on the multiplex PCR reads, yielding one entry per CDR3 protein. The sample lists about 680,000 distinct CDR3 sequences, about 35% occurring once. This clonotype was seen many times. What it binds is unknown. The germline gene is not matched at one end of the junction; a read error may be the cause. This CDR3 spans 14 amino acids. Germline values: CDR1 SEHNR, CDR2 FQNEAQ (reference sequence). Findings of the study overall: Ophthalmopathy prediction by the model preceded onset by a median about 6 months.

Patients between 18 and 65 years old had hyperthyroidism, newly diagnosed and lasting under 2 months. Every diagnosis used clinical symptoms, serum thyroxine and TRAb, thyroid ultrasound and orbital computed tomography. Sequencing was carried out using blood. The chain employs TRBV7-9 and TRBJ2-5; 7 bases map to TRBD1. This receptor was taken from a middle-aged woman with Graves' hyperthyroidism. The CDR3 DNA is TGTGCCAGCAGCCCGGGACAGACGCAAGAGACCCAATACTTC. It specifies CASSPGQTQETQYF.